Sequencing of this T cell receptor beta chain was carried out in a study of shared clonotypes between healthy human individuals. Measured with immunoSEQ multiplex PCR; TCRdb has only the in-frame clones, and not every one. The sample comprises some 2,500,000 clones, 85% to 95% of which are singletons, and approximately 0.39% rests with the top ten. Trimming took off 3 bases at V and 3 bases at J, with 15 bases between the two ends. The CDR3 runs to 16 residues. The germline V gene encodes CDR1 MDHEN and CDR2 SYDVKM. Sequencing was done on a sample of naive CD4+ T cells from PBMCs. Subset meaning: CD45RA+ positively selected. This chain links TRBV28 with TRBJ2-1; D unclear. The clonotype originates from a young man in good health. Some clones in this sample may be carry-over from other donors' samples. Here the CDR3 reads CASSFSQIRFYNEQFF. As DNA, the CDR3 is TGTGCCAGCAGTTTTAGCCAAATCAGGTTCTACAATGAGCAGTTCTTC.